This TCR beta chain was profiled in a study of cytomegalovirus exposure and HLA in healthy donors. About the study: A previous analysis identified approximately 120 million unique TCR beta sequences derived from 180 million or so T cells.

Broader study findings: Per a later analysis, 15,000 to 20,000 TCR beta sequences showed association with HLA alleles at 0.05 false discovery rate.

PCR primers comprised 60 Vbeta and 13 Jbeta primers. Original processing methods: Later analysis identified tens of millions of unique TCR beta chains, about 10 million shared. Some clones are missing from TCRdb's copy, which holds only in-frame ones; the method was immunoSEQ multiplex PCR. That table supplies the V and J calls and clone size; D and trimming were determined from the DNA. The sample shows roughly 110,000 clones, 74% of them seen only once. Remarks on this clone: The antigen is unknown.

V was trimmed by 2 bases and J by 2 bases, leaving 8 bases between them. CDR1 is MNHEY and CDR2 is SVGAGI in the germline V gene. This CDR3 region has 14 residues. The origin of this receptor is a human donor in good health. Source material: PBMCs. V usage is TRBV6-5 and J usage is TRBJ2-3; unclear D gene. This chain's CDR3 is CASSYKSHTDTQYF. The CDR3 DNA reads TGTGCCAGCAGTTACAAGAGTCACACAGATACGCAGTATTTT.